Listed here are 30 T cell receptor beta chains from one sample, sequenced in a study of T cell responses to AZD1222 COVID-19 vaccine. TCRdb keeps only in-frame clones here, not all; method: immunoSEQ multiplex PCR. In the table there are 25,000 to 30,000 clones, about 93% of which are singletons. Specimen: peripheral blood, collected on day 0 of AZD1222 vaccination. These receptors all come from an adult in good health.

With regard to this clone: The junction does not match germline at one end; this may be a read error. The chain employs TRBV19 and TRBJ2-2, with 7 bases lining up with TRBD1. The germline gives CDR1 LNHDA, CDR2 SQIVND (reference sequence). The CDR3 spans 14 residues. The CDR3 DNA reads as TGTGCTAGTAGGGTGGGCAGGGGGTCCGGGGAGCTGTTTTTT. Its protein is CASRVGRGSGELFF. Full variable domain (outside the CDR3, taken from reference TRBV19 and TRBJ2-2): DGGITQSPKYLFRKEGQNVTLSCEQNLNHDAMYWYRQDPGQGLRLIYYSQIVNDFQKGDIAEGYSVSREKKESFPLTVTSAQKNPTAFYLCASRVGRGSGELFFGEGSRLTVL.

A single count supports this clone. The CDR3 nucleotides read TGCGCCAGCAGCTTCCCCGGTTCCTACGAGCAGTACTTC. Its protein is CASSFPGSYEQYF. This chain joins TRBV5-1 and TRBJ2-7; D is unresolved. The germline gives CDR1 SGHRS, CDR2 YFSETQ. This CDR3 has 13 residues. The V end was cut by 2 bases, the J end by 1 base, with 7 bases between.

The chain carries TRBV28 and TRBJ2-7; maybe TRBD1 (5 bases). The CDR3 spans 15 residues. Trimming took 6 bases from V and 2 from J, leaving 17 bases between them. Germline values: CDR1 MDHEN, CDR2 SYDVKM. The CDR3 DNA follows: TGTGCCAGCAGCCAGCTTAGGGGCGGAACCTACGAGCAGTACTTC. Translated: CASSQLRGGTYEQYF.

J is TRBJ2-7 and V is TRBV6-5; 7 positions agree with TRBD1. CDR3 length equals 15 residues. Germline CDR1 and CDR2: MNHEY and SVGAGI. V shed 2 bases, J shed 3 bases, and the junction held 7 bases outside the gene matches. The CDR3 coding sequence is TGTGCCAGCAGTTACGCAGGGGGTCGTAACTACGAGCAGTACTTC. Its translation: CASSYAGGRNYEQYF.

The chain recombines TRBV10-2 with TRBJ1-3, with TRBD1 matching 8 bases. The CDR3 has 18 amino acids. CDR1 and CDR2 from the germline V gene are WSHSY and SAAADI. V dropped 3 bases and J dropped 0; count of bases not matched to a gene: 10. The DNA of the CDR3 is TGCGCCAGCAGTGAAACAGGGGGAAGCTCAGCCTCTGGAAACACCATATATTTT. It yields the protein CASSETGGSSASGNTIYF.

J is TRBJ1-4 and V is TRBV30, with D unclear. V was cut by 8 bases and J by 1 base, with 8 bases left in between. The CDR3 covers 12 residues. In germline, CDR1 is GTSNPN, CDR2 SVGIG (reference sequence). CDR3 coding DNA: TGTGCCAGAGGTAAAACTAATGAAAAACTGTTTTTT. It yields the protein CARGKTNEKLFF. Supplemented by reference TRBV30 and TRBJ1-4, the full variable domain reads SQTIHQWPATLVQPVGSPLSLECTVEGTSNPNLYWYRQAAGRGLQLLFYSVGIGQISSEVPQNLSASRPQDRQFILSSKKLLLSDSGFYLCARGKTNEKLFFGSGTQLSVL.

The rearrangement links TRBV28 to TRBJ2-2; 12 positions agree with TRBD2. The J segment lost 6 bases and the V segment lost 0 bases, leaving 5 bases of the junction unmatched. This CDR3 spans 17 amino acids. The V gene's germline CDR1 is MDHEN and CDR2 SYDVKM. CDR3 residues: CASSLWSLAGGPGELFF. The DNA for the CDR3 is TGTGCCAGCAGTTTATGGAGCCTAGCGGGGGGGCCCGGGGAGCTGTTTTTT.

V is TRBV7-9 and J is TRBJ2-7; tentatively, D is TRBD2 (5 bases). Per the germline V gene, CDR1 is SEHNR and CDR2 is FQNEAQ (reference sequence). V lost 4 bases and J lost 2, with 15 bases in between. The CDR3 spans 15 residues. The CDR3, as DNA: TGTGCCAGCAGCTCCCCCGCCGGGGTGACCTACGAGCAGTACTTC. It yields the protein CASSSPAGVTYEQYF.

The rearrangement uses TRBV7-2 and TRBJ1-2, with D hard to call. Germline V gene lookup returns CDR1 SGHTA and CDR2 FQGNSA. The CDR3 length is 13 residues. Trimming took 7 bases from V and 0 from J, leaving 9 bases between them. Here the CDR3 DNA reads TGTGCCAGCATTGACCATGCTAACTATGGCTACACCTTC. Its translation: CASIDHANYGYTF.

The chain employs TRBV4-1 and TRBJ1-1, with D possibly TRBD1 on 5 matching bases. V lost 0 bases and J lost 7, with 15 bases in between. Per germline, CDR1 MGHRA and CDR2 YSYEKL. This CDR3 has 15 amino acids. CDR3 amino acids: CASSQESSTAFEAFF. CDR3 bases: TGCGCCAGCAGCCAAGAGTCTTCGACAGCCTTTGAAGCTTTCTTT.

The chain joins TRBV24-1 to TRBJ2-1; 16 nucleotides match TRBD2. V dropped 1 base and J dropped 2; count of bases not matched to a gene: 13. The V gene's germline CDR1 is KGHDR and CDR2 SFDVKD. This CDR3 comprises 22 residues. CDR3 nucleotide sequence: TGTGCCACCAGTGATTTCACTTCGGGACTAGCGGGGGGGCCGGGACCCTACAATGAGCAGTTCTTC. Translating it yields CATSDFTSGLAGGPGPYNEQFF.

In nucleotides, the CDR3 is TGTGCCAGCAGTTACGAAGGAGGACAGGGGGCCAATGGCTACACCTTC. Translating gives CASSYEGGQGANGYTF. The chain has TRBV6-5 and TRBJ1-2; 11 bases map to TRBD1. The CDR3 spans 16 residues. V dropped 2 bases and J dropped 6; count of bases not matched to a gene: 8. CDR1 is MNHEY and CDR2 is SVGAGI in the germline V gene.

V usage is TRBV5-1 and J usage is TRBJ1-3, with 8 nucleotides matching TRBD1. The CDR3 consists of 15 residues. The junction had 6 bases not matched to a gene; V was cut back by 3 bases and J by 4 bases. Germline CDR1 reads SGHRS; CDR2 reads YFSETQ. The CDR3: CASSYGQGTGNTIYF. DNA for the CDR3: TGCGCCAGCAGCTACGGACAGGGAACAGGAAACACCATATATTTT.

The CDR3 DNA is TGTGCCAGCAGCCCTCCGGACGCGGGCGGCTACGAGCAGTACTTC. Its protein product is CASSPPDAGGYEQYF. The gene calls are TRBV7-9 and TRBJ2-7; maybe TRBD2 (5 bases). The germline V and J ends were trimmed by 5 bases and 3 bases, with 17 bases remaining between them. CDR1 is SEHNR, CDR2 FQNEAQ, per germline (reference sequence). There are 15 residues in the CDR3.

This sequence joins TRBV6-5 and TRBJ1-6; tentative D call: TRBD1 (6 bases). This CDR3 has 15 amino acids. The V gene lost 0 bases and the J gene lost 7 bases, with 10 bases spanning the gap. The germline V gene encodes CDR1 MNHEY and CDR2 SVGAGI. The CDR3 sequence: CASSYSNRGNSPLHF. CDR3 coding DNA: TGTGCCAGCAGTTACTCGAATAGGGGGAATTCACCCCTCCACTTT.

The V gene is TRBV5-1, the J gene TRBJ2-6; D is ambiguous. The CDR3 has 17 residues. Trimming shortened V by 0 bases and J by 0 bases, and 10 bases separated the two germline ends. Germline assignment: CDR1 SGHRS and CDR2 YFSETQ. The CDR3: CASSLAGPISGANVLTF. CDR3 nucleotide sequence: TGCGCCAGCAGCTTGGCCGGGCCGATCTCTGGGGCCAACGTCCTGACTTTC. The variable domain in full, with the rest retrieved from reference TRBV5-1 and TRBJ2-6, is KAGVTQTPRYLIKTRGQQVTLSCSPISGHRSVSWYQQTPGQGLQFLFEYFSETQRNKGNFPGRFSGRQFSNSRSEMNVSTLELGDSALYLCASSLAGPISGANVLTFGAGSRLTVL.

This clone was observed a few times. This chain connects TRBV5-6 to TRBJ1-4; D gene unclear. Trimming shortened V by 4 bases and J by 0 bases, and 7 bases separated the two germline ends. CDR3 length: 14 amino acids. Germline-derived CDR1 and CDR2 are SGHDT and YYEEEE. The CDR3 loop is CASSVIATNEKLFF. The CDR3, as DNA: TGTGCCAGCAGCGTGATAGCAACTAATGAAAAACTGTTTTTT.

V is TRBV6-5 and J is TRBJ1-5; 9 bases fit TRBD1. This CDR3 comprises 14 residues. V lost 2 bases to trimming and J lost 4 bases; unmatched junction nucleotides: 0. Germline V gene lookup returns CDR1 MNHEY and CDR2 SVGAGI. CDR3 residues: CASSYDRGNQPQHF. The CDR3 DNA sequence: TGTGCCAGCAGTTACGACAGGGGGAATCAGCCCCAGCATTTT.

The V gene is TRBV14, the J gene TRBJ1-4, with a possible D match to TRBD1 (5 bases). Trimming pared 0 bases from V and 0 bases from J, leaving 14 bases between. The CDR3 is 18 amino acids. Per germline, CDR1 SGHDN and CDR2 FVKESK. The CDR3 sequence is CASSQDEAGFTTNEKLFF. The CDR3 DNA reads TGTGCCAGCAGCCAAGATGAGGCAGGGTTCACAACTAATGAAAAACTGTTTTTT.

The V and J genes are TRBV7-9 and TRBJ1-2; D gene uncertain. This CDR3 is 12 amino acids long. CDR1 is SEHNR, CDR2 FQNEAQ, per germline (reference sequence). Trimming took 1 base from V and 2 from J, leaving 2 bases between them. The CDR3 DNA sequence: TGTGCCAGCAGCTTAGAGAACTATGGCTACACCTTC. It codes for CASSLENYGYTF.

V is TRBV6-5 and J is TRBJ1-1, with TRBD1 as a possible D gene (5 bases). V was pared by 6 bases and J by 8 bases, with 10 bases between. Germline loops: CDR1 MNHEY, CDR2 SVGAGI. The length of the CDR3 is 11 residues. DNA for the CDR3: TGTGCCAGCAGATACGGGGCGGAAGCTTTCTTT. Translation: CASRYGAEAFF.

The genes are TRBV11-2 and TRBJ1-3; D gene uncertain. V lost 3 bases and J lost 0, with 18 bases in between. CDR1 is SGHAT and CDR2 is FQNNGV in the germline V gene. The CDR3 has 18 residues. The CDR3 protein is CASSFSLTLTSSGNTIYF. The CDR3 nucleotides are TGTGCCAGCAGCTTCTCTCTGACATTGACGAGCTCTGGAAACACCATATATTTT.

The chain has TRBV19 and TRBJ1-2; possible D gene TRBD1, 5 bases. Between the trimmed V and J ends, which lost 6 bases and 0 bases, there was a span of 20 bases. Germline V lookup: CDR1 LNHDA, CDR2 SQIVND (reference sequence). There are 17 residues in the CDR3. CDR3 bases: TGTGCCAGTAGGCGAAACGTAGGCGGGACCACTAACTATGGCTACACCTTC. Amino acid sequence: CASRRNVGGTTNYGYTF.

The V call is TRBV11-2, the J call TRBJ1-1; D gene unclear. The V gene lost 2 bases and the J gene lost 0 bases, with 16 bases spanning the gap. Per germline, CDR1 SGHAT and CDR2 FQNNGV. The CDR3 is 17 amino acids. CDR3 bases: TGTGCCAGCAGCTTAAGGTCATTCGGCTTCATGAACACTGAAGCTTTCTTT. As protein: CASSLRSFGFMNTEAFF.

The CDR3 nucleotides read TGTGCCAGCTCACAACAAGGGACAGGGAAAGAGACCCAGTACTTC. It encodes CASSQQGTGKETQYF. The rearrangement uses TRBV18 and TRBJ2-5, with TRBD1 matching over 9 bases. This CDR3 is 15 amino acids long. Per germline, CDR1 KGHSH and CDR2 LQKENI. The J segment lost 3 bases and the V segment lost 4 bases, leaving 6 bases of the junction unmatched.

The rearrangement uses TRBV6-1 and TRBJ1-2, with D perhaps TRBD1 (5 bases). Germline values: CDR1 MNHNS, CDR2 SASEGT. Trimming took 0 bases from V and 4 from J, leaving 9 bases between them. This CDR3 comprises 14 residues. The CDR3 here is CASSEAGGAYGYTF. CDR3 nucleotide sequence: TGTGCCAGCAGTGAAGCTGGGGGAGCCTATGGCTACACCTTC.

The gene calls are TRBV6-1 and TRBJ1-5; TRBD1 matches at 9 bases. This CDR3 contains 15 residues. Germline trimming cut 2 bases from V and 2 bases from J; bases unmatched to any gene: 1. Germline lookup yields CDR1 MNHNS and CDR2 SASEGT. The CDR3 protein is CASSEWTGGNQPQHF. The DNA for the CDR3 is TGTGCCAGCAGTGAATGGACAGGGGGCAATCAGCCCCAGCATTTT.

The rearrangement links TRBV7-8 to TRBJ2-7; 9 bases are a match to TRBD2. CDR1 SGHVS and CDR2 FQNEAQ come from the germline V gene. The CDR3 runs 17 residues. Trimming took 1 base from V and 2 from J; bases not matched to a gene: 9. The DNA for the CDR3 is TGTGCCAGCAGCTTAGTGGCGACTAGCGGTGGCGCCTACGAGCAGTACTTC. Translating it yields CASSLVATSGGAYEQYF. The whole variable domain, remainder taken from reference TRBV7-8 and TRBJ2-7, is GAGVSQSPRYKVAKRGQDVALRCDPISGHVSLFWYQQALGQGPEFLTYFQNEAQLDKSGLPSDRFFAERPEGSVSTLKIQRTQQEDSAVYLCASSLVATSGGAYEQYFGPGTRLTVT.

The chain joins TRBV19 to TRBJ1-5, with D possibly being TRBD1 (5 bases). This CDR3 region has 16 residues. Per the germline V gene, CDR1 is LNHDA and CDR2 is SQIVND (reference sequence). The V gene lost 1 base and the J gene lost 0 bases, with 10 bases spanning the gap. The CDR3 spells CASSIALDTSNQPQHF. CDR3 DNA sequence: TGTGCCAGTAGTATAGCTCTGGACACTAGCAATCAGCCCCAGCATTTT.

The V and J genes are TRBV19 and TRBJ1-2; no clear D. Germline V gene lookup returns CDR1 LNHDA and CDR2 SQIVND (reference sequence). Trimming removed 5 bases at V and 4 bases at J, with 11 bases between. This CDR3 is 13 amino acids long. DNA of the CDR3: TGTGCCAGTAGTTCCGGTGGATCCTATGGCTACACCTTC. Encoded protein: CASSSGGSYGYTF.